This TCR beta chain emerged from a study of blood T cell repertoires in COVID-19 (dated by TCRdb to 2018 to 2021). With regard to the full study: The collaborator samples originated in the United States, Italy and Spain and spanned the acute and convalescent phases of COVID-19. The material from the prospective study consisted of cDNA or gDNA derived from T cells, B-cell-depleted T cells, or PBMCs. The dataset comprised deeply sampled blood TCRbeta repertoires from subjects exposed to, actively infected with, or recovered from COVID-19. The repertoires were released in a freely available public database intended as a resource for research on the immune response to SARS-CoV-2. Samples were obtained from the ongoing ImmuneRACE study (first 160 participants) and from approximately 1,200 subjects provided by 6 global collaborators. Sample metadata almost always included a de-identified subject ID, COVID-19 status, age in years and sex. Where HLA class I and class II types were available, the types were taken from metadata supplied by the sample provider, not from assay-based typing.

TCRbeta CDR3 regions were amplified from genomic DNA by means of the immunoSEQ Assay, a bias-controlled multiplex PCR. In the source study's methods: Nucleated cell counts per sample were estimated from amplification of reference gene primers within the assay. Sequence reads were collapsed and filtered to measure the absolute abundance of every unique TCRbeta CDR3 rearrangement. Productive Simpson clonality was computed per sample as the square root of Simpson's diversity index over productive rearrangements. Entries here come from immuneACCESS through TCRdb and include only in-frame sequences with V and J called. Some clones fail to appear in such tables; in the studies checked, an unresolved V gene covers under half of the shortfall, and the cause of the remainder is unknown. V and J calls and clone size are those listed in that table; D and trimming were worked out from the DNA. This sample gives about 65,000 clones in total; approximately 93% of them show up just once. The top ten hold around 2.6% of the sample.

The collaborating institutions used their own protocols to collect whole blood in K2EDTA tubes. Collaborator samples were shipped for TCRbeta analysis as frozen whole blood, isolated PBMCs, or DNA extracted from either sample type. Via the germline V gene, CDR1 is WSHSY and CDR2 SAAADI. Trimming removed 7 bases from V and 0 bases from J; the gene matches leave 7 bases unexplained. The CDR3 holds 16 amino acids from the cysteine to the phenylalanine. The only DNA kept is the CDR3, 48 bases in frame from the first base. As regards this clone: This clone's antigen is unknown. Base-call qualities are not available, and no considerably larger clone is one nucleotide away.

What the study reported, not specific to this receptor: The amount of clinical and demographic metadata varied by source and participant and was provided uncurated.

The sequence derives from a man between 65 and 79 years old with active COVID-19. Sequenced: peripheral blood. Recombination joined TRBV10-2 with TRBJ2-2; the central 8 bases match TRBD2. The CDR3 protein sequence reads: CASTRDSGANTGELFF. The DNA sequence follows: TGCGCCAGCACTCGTGATAGCGGGGCGAACACCGGGGAGCTGTTTTTT.